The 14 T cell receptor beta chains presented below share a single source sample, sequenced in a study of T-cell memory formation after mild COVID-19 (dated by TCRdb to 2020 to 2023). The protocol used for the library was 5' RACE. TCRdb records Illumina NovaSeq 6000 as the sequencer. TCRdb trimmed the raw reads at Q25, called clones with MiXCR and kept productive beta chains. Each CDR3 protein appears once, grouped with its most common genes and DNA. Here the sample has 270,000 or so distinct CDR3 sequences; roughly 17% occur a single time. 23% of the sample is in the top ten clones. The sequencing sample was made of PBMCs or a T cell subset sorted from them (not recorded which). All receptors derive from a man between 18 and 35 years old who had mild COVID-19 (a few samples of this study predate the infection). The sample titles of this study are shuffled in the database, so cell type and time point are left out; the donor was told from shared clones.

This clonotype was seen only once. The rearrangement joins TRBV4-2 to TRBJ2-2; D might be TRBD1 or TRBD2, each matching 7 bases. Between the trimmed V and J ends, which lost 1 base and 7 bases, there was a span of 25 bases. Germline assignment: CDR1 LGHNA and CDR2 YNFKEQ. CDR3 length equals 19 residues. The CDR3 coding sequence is TGTGCCAGCAGCCAAGTATACCGGGCAGGGGGGGAAGTGTACGGGGAGCTGTTTTTT. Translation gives CASSQVYRAGGEVYGELFF.

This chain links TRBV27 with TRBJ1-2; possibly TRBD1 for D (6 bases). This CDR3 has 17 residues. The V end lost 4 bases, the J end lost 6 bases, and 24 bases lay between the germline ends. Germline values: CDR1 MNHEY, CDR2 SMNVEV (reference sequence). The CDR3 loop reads CASSSLRGDKIKNGYTF. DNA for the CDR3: TGTGCCAGCAGTTCCTTAAGGGGGGACAAGATTAAGAATGGCTACACCTTC.

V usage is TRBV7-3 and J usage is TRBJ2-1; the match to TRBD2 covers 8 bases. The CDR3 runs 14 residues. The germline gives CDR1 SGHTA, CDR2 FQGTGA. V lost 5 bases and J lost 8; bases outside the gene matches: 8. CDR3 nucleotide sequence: TGTGCCAGCAGCCCCCGGAGCGGGGGTGATGAGCAGTTCTTC. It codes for CASSPRSGGDEQFF.

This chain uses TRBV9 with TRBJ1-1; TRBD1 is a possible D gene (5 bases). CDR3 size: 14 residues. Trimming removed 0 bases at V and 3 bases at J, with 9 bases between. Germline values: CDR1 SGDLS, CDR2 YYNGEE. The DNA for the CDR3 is TGTGCCAGCAGCGTAGATGGGGGGGACACTGAAGCTTTCTTT. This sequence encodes CASSVDGGDTEAFF.

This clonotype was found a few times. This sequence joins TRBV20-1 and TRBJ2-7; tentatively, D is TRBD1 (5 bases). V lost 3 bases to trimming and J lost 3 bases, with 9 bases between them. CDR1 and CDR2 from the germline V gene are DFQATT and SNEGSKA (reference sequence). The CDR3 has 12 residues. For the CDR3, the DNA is TGCAGTGCTAGGTCCGACAGCTACGAGCAGTACTTC. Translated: CSARSDSYEQYF.

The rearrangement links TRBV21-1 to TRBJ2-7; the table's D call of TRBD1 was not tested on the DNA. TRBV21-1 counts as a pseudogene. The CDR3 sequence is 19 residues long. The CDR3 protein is CASSKERPPKVGYTYEQYV. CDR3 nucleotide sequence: TGTGCCAGCAGCAAAGAACGGCCCCCCAAGGTCGGTTACACCTACGAGCAGTACGTC.

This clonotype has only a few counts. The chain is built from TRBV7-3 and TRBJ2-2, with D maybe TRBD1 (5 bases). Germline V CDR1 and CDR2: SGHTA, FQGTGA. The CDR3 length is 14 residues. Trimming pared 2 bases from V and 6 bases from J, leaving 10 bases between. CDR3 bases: TGTGCCAGCAGCTTACAGGGTCCCGCCGGGGAGCTGTTTTTT. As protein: CASSLQGPAGELFF.

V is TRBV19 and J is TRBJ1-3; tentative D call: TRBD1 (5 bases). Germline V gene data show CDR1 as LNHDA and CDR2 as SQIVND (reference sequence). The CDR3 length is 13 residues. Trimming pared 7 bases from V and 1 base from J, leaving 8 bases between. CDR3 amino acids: CASKGQSGNTIYF. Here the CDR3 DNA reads TGTGCCAGTAAGGGGCAGTCTGGAAACACCATATATTTT.

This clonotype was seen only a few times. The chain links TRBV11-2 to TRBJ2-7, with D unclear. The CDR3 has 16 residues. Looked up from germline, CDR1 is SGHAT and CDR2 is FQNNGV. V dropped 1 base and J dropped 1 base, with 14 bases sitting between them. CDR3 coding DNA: TGTGCCAGCAGCTTAGGCAGTTTGCAACGGTCCTACGAGCAGTACGTC. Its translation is CASSLGSLQRSYEQYV.

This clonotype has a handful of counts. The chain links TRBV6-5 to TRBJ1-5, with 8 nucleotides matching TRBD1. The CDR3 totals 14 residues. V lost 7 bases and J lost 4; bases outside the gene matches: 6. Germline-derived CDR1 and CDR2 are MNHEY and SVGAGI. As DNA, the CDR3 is TGTGCCAGCAAAGACAGGGGCCTAAATCAGCCCCAGCATTTT. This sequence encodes CASKDRGLNQPQHF.

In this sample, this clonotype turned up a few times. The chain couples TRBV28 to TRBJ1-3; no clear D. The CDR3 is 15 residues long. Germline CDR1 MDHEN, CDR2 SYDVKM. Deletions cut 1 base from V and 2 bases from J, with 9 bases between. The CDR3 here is CASSLSNRPGNTIYF. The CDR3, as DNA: TGTGCCAGCAGTTTATCGAACCGCCCTGGAAACACCATATATTTT.

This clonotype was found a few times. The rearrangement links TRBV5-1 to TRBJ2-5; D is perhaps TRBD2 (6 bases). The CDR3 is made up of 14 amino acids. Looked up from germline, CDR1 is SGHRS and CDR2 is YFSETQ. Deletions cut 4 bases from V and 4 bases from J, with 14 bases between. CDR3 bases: TGCGCCAGCAGCGCCCTTGGTAGCGGAGAGACCCAGTACTTC. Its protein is CASSALGSGETQYF.

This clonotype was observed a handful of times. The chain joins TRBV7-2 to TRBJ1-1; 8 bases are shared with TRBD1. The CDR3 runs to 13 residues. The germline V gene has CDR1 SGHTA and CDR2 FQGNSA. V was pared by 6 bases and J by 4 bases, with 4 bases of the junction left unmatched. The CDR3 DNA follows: TGTGCCAGCAGGGGGGACAGGAGCACTGAAGCTTTCTTT. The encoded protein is CASRGDRSTEAFF.

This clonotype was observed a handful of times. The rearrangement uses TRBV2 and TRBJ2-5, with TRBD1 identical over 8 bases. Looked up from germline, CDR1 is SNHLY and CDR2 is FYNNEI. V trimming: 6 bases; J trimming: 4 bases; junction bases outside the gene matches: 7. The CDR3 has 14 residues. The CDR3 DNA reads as TGTGCCAGCAGGACCGGGACAGGAGGAGAGACCCAGTACTTC. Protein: CASRTGTGGETQYF.